Below, 11 T cell receptor delta chains from the same sample are listed, as sequenced in a study of Vδ1+ human thymocytes. Regarding the study as a whole: Thymic TRG and TRD repertoires appeared highly polyclonal, with Gaussian CDR3 length distributions.

RNA was extracted from the cells and then reverse transcribed. CDR3 amplicons came from multiplex PCR with pooled V-gene forward and constant-region reverse primers. TCRdb re-processed the multiplex PCR reads via CATT. The sample consists of around 56,000 delta-chain clones, roughly 16% of them appearing once. No cognate antigen is known for these TCRs. The source material was Vdelta1+ gamma-delta thymocytes from the thymus. Described subset: FACS-sorted CD3+ TCRalphabeta- TCRVdelta1+ TCRVdelta2- thymocytes. The receptors here all came from a girl in the first two years of life who had congenital heart surgery.

Only a few counts were recorded for this clone. The chain has TRDV1 and TRDJ1; TRDD3 matches at 8 bases. Germline lookup yields CDR1 TSWWSYY and CDR2 QGS. V shed 2 bases and J 0 bases; nucleotides not matched to a gene: 20. The CDR3 contains 21 residues. CDR3 in DNA: TGTGCTCTTGGGGAATGCCGAGGCTCGCTGGGGGACCGCCCGTACACCGATAAACTCATCTTT. It specifies CALGECRGSLGDRPYTDKLIF.

This clone was seen many times. This rearrangement joins TRAV29/DV5 to TRDJ1, with 9 bases lining up with TRDD2. CDR1 is NSMFDY, CDR2 ISSIKDK, per germline. This CDR3 region has 20 residues. V lost 5 bases to trimming and J lost 0 bases; unmatched junction nucleotides: 23. CDR3 amino acids: CAAFPSYVGSSRGHTDKLIF. Here the CDR3 DNA reads TGTGCAGCCTTTCCTTCCTACGTAGGGTCCTCAAGGGGACACACCGATAAACTCATCTTT.

Points on this clone: Other DNA sequences in the same sample also yield this CDR3. V is TRAV29/DV5 and J is TRDJ1, with TRDD1 as a possible D gene (6 bases). The germline V gene has CDR1 NSMFDY and CDR2 ISSIKDK. CDR3 length: 19 amino acids. V was shortened by 5 bases and J by 10 bases, with 39 bases between the two germline ends. CDR3 nucleotides: TGTGCAGCGAATATTAATAGTGGCTATTCGCACTCCTGTTCACGGGGACTCATCTTT. Residues: CAANINSGYSHSCSRGLIF.

Only a few counts were recorded for this clone. The chain uses TRDV1 and TRDJ1; 9 nucleotides match TRDD2. V lost 4 bases and J lost 7; bases outside the gene matches: 16. Germline CDR1 reads TSWWSYY; CDR2 reads QGS. The CDR3 consists of 17 residues. CDR3 coding DNA: TGTGCTCTTGGGGTACCCTTCCTACGAATTGGGTTTTCTAAACTCATCTTT. Amino acids: CALGVPFLRIGFSKLIF.

This clone was picked up a small number of times. The J gene is TRDJ1, the V gene TRDV1, with D tentatively TRDD3 (6 bases). This CDR3 region has 17 residues. The V end lost 4 bases, the J end lost 1 base, and 19 bases lay between the germline ends. Germline V gene sequence: CDR1 TSWWSYY, CDR2 QGS. The CDR3 reads CALGGLPYDTGTDKLIF. The CDR3 coding sequence is TGTGCTCTTGGGGGTCTCCCTTATGATACGGGCACCGATAAACTCATCTTT.

The rearrangement joins TRDV1 to TRDJ1, with a tentative D call TRDD2 (7 bases). CDR1 is TSWWSYY and CDR2 is QGS in the germline V gene. V lost 4 bases to trimming and J lost 0 bases, with 36 bases between them. This CDR3 has 23 amino acids. CDR3 DNA: TGTGCTCTTGGGGGTACCACCTTATCCTTCCTCCCGCCCGGTGGGGGGCACACCGATAAACTCATCTTT. It yields the protein CALGGTTLSFLPPGGGHTDKLIF.

The sample holds one count of this clone. The chain recombines TRDV1 with TRDJ1; D gene uncertain. The ends were cut back, 0 bases at V and 1 base at J, with 9 bases in the middle. Germline V gene lookup returns CDR1 TSWWSYY and CDR2 QGS. This CDR3 has 15 amino acids. The CDR3 reads CALGELPLTTDKLIF. The CDR3 DNA is TGTGCTCTTGGGGAACTCCCTCTGACCACCGATAAACTCATCTTT.

The chain recombines TRDV1 with TRDJ1; D is perhaps TRDD3 (6 bases). The CDR3 has 23 amino acids. V was shortened by 0 bases and J by 2 bases, with 34 bases between the two germline ends. Germline-derived CDR1 and CDR2 are TSWWSYY and QGS. CDR3 region: CALGELRRDPGDAPDRGTDKLIF. The CDR3, as DNA: TGTGCTCTTGGGGAACTGCGTCGTGACCCCGGGGATGCACCCGACAGGGGGACCGATAAACTCATCTTT.

The chain is built from TRDV1 and TRDJ1, with 10 bases matching TRDD3. The junction had 15 bases not matched to a gene; V was cut back by 2 bases and J by 0 bases. Germline CDR1 and CDR2: TSWWSYY and QGS. The CDR3 loop spans 20 amino acids. For the CDR3, the DNA is TGTGCTCTTGGGGAAATCAACGGTCTTACTACTGGGGGATACACCGATAAACTCATCTTT. Its protein product is CALGEINGLTTGGYTDKLIF.

The gene calls are TRDV1 and TRDJ1, with 9 bases fitting TRDD3. V lost 4 bases, J lost 1 base, and 22 bases stayed unmatched. This CDR3 region has 21 residues. Germline V gene sequence: CDR1 TSWWSYY, CDR2 QGS. CDR3 in amino acids: CALGGPRSLVLGGDTTDKLIF. DNA for the CDR3: TGTGCTCTTGGGGGACCTCGCTCTTTGGTACTGGGGGGGGATACCACCGATAAACTCATCTTT.

The chain combines TRDV1 with TRDJ1, with TRDD3 matching over 8 bases. Germline CDR1 is TSWWSYY and CDR2 is QGS. The V and J ends lost 4 bases and 2 bases, in that order; junction bases with no gene match: 6. CDR3 length: 15 amino acids. The CDR3 nucleotides read TGTGCTCTTGGGGTCACGTCTGGGGGAACCGATAAACTCATCTTT. It codes for CALGVTSGGTDKLIF.